The 23 T cell receptor beta chains in this list originate from one sample, sequenced in a study of PD-L1 blockade in urothelial cancer (TCRdb year 2017). The library was prepared using the immunoSEQ multiplex PCR assay. Sourced from immuneACCESS, this table was stored by TCRdb with only in-frame sequences that have V and J called. A share of the clones is absent; for the studies checked, an unresolved V gene accounts for under half, and the remainder has no known explanation. Within this sample are approximately 79,000 clones, with more than 85% of them counted one time only. Of the sample, 0.87% falls within the top ten clones. The time point label of this sample denotes: peripheral blood 6 weeks after treatment start. Material: PBMCs, obtained around atezolizumab (anti-PD-L1) treatment. All receptors come from an elderly woman with urothelial cancer.

The CDR3 region has the DNA TGTGCCAGTAGTATAGGACTAGCGGGAGCGGCTGAGCAGTTCTTC. Its protein is CASSIGLAGAAEQFF. The gene calls are TRBV19 and TRBJ2-1; 12 bases are a match to TRBD2. Germline V CDR1 and CDR2: LNHDA, SQIVND (reference sequence). After removal of 1 base from V and 9 bases from J, the junction contained 4 bases not matched to a gene. This CDR3 contains 15 residues.

Here the CDR3 DNA reads TGTGCCAGCAGGGGCAGCGGACGGAATCTTACCTACGAGCAGTACTTC. Encoded protein: CASRGSGRNLTYEQYF. The gene calls are TRBV28 and TRBJ2-7, with D perhaps TRBD2 (5 bases). V was clipped by 6 bases and J by 2 bases, with 20 bases between them. The CDR3 runs to 16 residues. Per germline, CDR1 MDHEN and CDR2 SYDVKM.

The chain employs TRBV20-1 and TRBJ2-1; D uncertain. This CDR3 has 10 amino acids. Germline V lookup: CDR1 DFQATT, CDR2 SNEGSKA (reference sequence). Between the trimmed V and J ends, which lost 1 base and 15 bases, there was a span of 10 bases. The CDR3 loop is CSARAEYRFF. CDR3 bases: TGCAGTGCTAGAGCCGAGTATCGGTTCTTC.

This chain uses TRBV6-6 with TRBJ1-1; D is perhaps TRBD1 (5 bases). V was trimmed by 6 bases and J by 4 bases, leaving 15 bases between them. The CDR3 consists of 14 residues. Germline-derived CDR1 and CDR2 are MNHNY and SVGAGI (reference sequence). The CDR3, as DNA: TGTGCCAGCAGAACAGACAGTGGTCGCACTGAAGCTTTCTTT. It translates to CASRTDSGRTEAFF.

The rearrangement uses TRBV28 and TRBJ2-3, with 11 bases aligning to TRBD2. Germline-derived CDR1 and CDR2 are MDHEN and SYDVKM. The V gene end was trimmed by 4 bases and the J gene end by 3 bases; junction bases not matched to a gene: 6. CDR3 size: 16 residues. The CDR3 is CASSSLLAGVTDTQYF. The CDR3 DNA reads as TGTGCCAGCAGTTCGTTACTAGCGGGAGTGACAGATACGCAGTATTTT.

This clone appeared a single time. This chain uses TRBV27 with TRBJ1-2; D gene uncertain. V was clipped by 4 bases and J by 3 bases, with 21 bases between them. Per the germline V gene, CDR1 is MNHEY and CDR2 is SMNVEV (reference sequence). The CDR3 extends over 17 amino acids. The CDR3, as DNA: TGTGCCAGCAGTTATGTATGGAGGGTAGGTTCCCACTATGGCTACACCTTC. Residues: CASSYVWRVGSHYGYTF.

The chain is built from TRBV28 and TRBJ2-7; no firm D call. The V and J ends lost 1 base and 2 bases respectively, with 12 bases between them. Germline values: CDR1 MDHEN, CDR2 SYDVKM. This CDR3 has 15 amino acids. This CDR3 reads CASSLSPQSTYEQYF. The CDR3 bases are TGTGCCAGCAGTTTATCACCACAGAGCACCTACGAGCAGTACTTC.

The V call is TRBV7-9, the J call TRBJ2-5; TRBD2 matches 8 bases. Germline V CDR1 and CDR2: SEHNR, FQNEAQ (reference sequence). The CDR3 has 17 residues. Germline trimming cut 1 base from V and 5 bases from J; bases unmatched to any gene: 12. As DNA, the CDR3 is TGTGCCAGCAGCTTAGACGCCGGGACTAGGGATTGGGAGACCCAGTACTTC. It codes for CASSLDAGTRDWETQYF.

V and J are TRBV7-9 and TRBJ2-5, with D unresolved. Germline V gene lookup returns CDR1 SEHNR and CDR2 FQNEAQ (reference sequence). V was cut by 2 bases and J by 3 bases, with 7 bases left in between. The CDR3 has 13 residues. The CDR3 region is CASSLNSEETQYF. In DNA form, the CDR3 reads TGTGCCAGCAGCTTAAATTCAGAAGAGACCCAGTACTTC.

The chain carries TRBV5-4 and TRBJ2-4; 16 bases fit TRBD2. Per germline, CDR1 SGHNT and CDR2 YYREEE (reference sequence). CDR3 length: 18 amino acids. The ends lost 3 bases at V and 4 bases at J; junction bases unmatched: 7. CDR3 DNA sequence: TGTGCCAGCAGCTCTCCGGGACTAGCGGGAGGGGCTAAAAACATTCAGTACTTC. Protein sequence: CASSSPGLAGGAKNIQYF. Filled out from reference TRBV5-4 and TRBJ2-4, the complete variable domain reads ETGVTQSPTHLIKTRGQQVTLRCSSQSGHNTVSWYQQALGQGPQFIFQYYREEENGRGNFPPRFSGLQFPNYSSELNVNALELDDSALYLCASSSPGLAGGAKNIQYFGAGTRLSVL.

The chain joins TRBV28 to TRBJ1-1, with TRBD1 matching over 8 bases. Trimming removed 3 bases from V and 5 bases from J; junction bases left unmatched: 8. Germline CDR1 is MDHEN and CDR2 is SYDVKM. CDR3 length: 15 residues. The CDR3 protein is CASSFLRQGRTEAFF. The DNA of the CDR3 is TGTGCCAGCAGTTTCCTCCGACAGGGGAGGACTGAAGCTTTCTTT.

The rearrangement uses TRBV2 and TRBJ2-5; a weak D match, TRBD1 (6 bases). The end of the DNA fits TRBJ2-7 better, so the J call may be wrong. The germline V gene encodes CDR1 SNHLY and CDR2 FYNNEI. The CDR3 runs 13 residues. The CDR3 protein is CASSVYRDYEQYF. In nucleotides, the CDR3 is TGTGCCAGCAGTGTTTACAGGGACTACGAGCAGTACTTC.

The chain carries TRBV18 and TRBJ2-7; 9 positions agree with TRBD2. V dropped 3 bases and J dropped 0; count of bases not matched to a gene: 3. CDR1 is KGHSH, CDR2 LQKENI, per germline. The CDR3 is 15 residues long. CDR3 protein: CASSPRTSASYEQYF. CDR3 nucleotides: TGTGCCAGCTCACCGAGGACTAGCGCCTCCTACGAGCAGTACTTC. Together with reference TRBV18 and TRBJ2-7, the CDR3 gives the full variable domain: NAGVMQNPRHLVRRRGQEARLRCSPMKGHSHVYWYRQLPEEGLKFMVYLQKENIIDESGMPKERFSAEFPKEGPSILRIQQVVRGDSAAYFCASSPRTSASYEQYFGPGTRLTVT.

This sequence joins TRBV2 and TRBJ1-4, with D tentatively TRBD1 (5 bases). Germline lookup yields CDR1 SNHLY and CDR2 FYNNEI. Trimming stripped 7 bases from V and 5 bases from J, with 14 bases between. The CDR3 spans 14 residues. The CDR3 DNA sequence: TGTGCCAGCAAGACAGACACCGTAAATGAAAAACTGTTTTTT. Encoded protein: CASKTDTVNEKLFF.

CDR3 coding DNA: TGTGCCAGCAGTACTTCTAGCGGGGACAAATACGAGCAGTACTTC. This gives the protein CASSTSSGDKYEQYF. This chain connects TRBV27 to TRBJ2-7, with 9 bases that match TRBD2. V shed 5 bases, J shed 4 bases, and the junction held 9 bases outside the gene matches. CDR1 MNHEY and CDR2 SMNVEV come from the germline V gene (reference sequence). This CDR3 comprises 15 residues.

The chain couples TRBV11-2 to TRBJ1-1, with D perhaps matching TRBD1 (5 bases). Germline V gene sequence: CDR1 SGHAT, CDR2 FQNNGV. Trimming shortened V by 5 bases and J by 0 bases, and 13 bases separated the two germline ends. This CDR3 contains 15 residues. The CDR3: CASSPRATVNTEAFF. CDR3 DNA sequence: TGTGCCAGCAGCCCTAGAGCGACAGTGAACACTGAAGCTTTCTTT.

The rearrangement uses TRBV19 and TRBJ1-4; D is uncertain. V lost 8 bases and J lost 0, with 7 bases in between. The CDR3 contains 13 residues. Germline V lookup: CDR1 LNHDA, CDR2 SQIVND (reference sequence). In DNA form, the CDR3 reads TGTGCCAGTCAGAATCCAACTAATGAAAAACTGTTTTTT. Protein sequence: CASQNPTNEKLFF. The whole variable domain, filled in from reference TRBV19 and TRBJ1-4, reads DGGITQSPKYLFRKEGQNVTLSCEQNLNHDAMYWYRQDPGQGLRLIYYSQIVNDFQKGDIAEGYSVSREKKESFPLTVTSAQKNPTAFYLCASQNPTNEKLFFGSGTQLSVL.

The chain combines TRBV7-8 with TRBJ1-5; D perhaps matches TRBD1 (6 bases). V was cut by 1 base and J by 5 bases, with 9 bases left in between. Germline-derived CDR1 and CDR2 are SGHVS and FQNEAQ. This CDR3 comprises 14 residues. The CDR3: CASSLVTGDQPQHF. The CDR3 DNA sequence: TGTGCCAGCAGCTTAGTGACAGGTGATCAGCCCCAGCATTTT.

This sequence joins TRBV5-4 and TRBJ2-1, with 12 nucleotides matching TRBD2. The trim removed 4 bases at V and 1 base at J, leaving 3 bases unmatched. There are 16 residues in the CDR3. Germline CDR1 is SGHNT and CDR2 is YYREEE (reference sequence). The CDR3 loop is CASSALAGGSYNEQFF. The CDR3 DNA is TGTGCCAGCAGCGCACTAGCGGGAGGATCCTACAATGAGCAGTTCTTC.

The rearrangement uses TRBV19 and TRBJ1-5, with a tentative D call TRBD1 (6 bases). Germline lookup yields CDR1 LNHDA and CDR2 SQIVND (reference sequence). V gave up 8 bases and J gave up 3 bases, with 14 bases separating them. This CDR3 has 14 amino acids. CDR3 region: CASWTAIANQPQHF. The CDR3 DNA is TGTGCCAGTTGGACAGCGATAGCCAATCAGCCCCAGCATTTT.

This clone was picked up one time. The chain employs TRBV4-2 and TRBJ2-5; 8 bases are a match to TRBD1. CDR1 is LGHNA, CDR2 YNFKEQ, per germline. V lost 4 bases to trimming and J lost 1 base; unmatched junction nucleotides: 2. This CDR3 spans 14 amino acids. The CDR3 DNA follows: TGTGCCAGCAGCCTAGGACAGGGCCAAGAGACCCAGTACTTC. It specifies CASSLGQGQETQYF.

The chain uses TRBV7-9 and TRBJ1-5; TRBD1 aligns across 7 bases. CDR1 is SEHNR and CDR2 is FQNEAQ in the germline V gene (reference sequence). The V and J ends lost 4 bases and 2 bases, in that order; junction bases with no gene match: 5. The CDR3 is 15 residues long. The CDR3 protein is CASSSQGVGNQPQHF. The CDR3 nucleotides are TGTGCCAGCAGCTCGCAGGGGGTGGGCAATCAGCCCCAGCATTTT. Together with reference TRBV7-9 and TRBJ1-5, the CDR3 gives the full variable domain: DTGVSQNPRHKITKRGQNVTFRCDPISEHNRLYWYRQTLGQGPEFLTYFQNEAQLEKSRLLSDRFSAERPKGSFSTLEIQRTEQGDSAMYLCASSSQGVGNQPQHFGDGTRLSIL.

The V call is TRBV7-2, the J call TRBJ1-2, with TRBD1 as a possible D gene (5 bases). CDR3 length equals 12 residues. Trimming cost V 5 bases and J 5 bases, with 9 bases left between them. CDR1 and CDR2 from the germline V gene are SGHTA and FQGNSA. In DNA, the CDR3 is TGTGCCAGCAGCCAGACAGAGTATGGCTACACCTTC. It is translated as CASSQTEYGYTF.